This paragraph reports one T cell receptor beta chain. The data stem from a study of control samples from healthy donors and cancer patients. TCRdb's copy holds only in-frame clones and misses some; the assay was immunoSEQ multiplex PCR. The data contain approximately 66,000 clones, almost 90% of them singletons. V was clipped by 3 bases and J by 1 base, with 15 bases between them. The CDR3 has 15 residues. Germline CDR1 is DFQATT and CDR2 is SNEGSKA (reference sequence). The chain joins TRBV20-1 to TRBJ2-5; a weak D match, TRBD2 (7 bases). The source is a man aged 55 to 70 with colorectal cancer. The specimen was PBMCs. The CDR3 sequence: CSASVRGGLQETQYF. Here the CDR3 DNA reads TGCAGTGCTAGTGTCCGCGGGGGCCTCCAAGAGACCCAGTACTTC.